What follows is one TCR beta chain and its context. Its recognized antigen is unknown. The sample holds no much larger clone one base away, and base qualities are not on file. The time point label on this specimen signifies: around 13 months of natalizumab therapy. The intended sense of this specimen's treatment or condition label: on natalizumab therapy at sampling. A few MS patients treated with natalizumab who did not develop PML were sampled longitudinally as controls. Every listed patient had earlier received interferon beta, and every PML patient was female. T1 and T2 blood samples were collected at 6 and 12 months of natalizumab therapy, respectively. Isolation of peripheral blood mononuclear cells was performed by Ficoll-Hypaque density gradient centrifugation. V trim: 1 base; J trim: 5 bases; unmatched bases: 4. The CDR3 holds 14 amino acids from the cysteine to the phenylalanine. The retained sequence is limited to the CDR3, 42 bases, with the frame set at the first base. CDR1 is given as SGHNT and CDR2 as YYREEE, both from the germline V gene (reference sequence).

Using the immunoSEQ two-step multiplex PCR at survey-level depth, TRB CDR3 regions were amplified from genomic DNA. Synthetic inline TR CDR3 controls covering all V-J pairings were spiked into each PCR so that template counts could be estimated and amplification bias removed. Reads went through processing to reduce amplification and sequencing bias, and quantification was done against synthetic TR CDR3 analogs. Turning to the authors' computational methods: Raw data were processed in ImmunoSEQ Analyzer, with out-of-frame sequences and CDR3s containing stop codons removed, and gene names were assigned according to IMGT nomenclature. Repertoire diversity was summarized as normalized Shannon entropy, defined as 1 minus Pielou's evenness. Two TRB sequences were counted as identical only if the two sequences had the same V gene, J gene and CDR3. Public PML clonotypes were defined as CDR3s shared by two or more PML-onset samples but absent from earlier samples, from controls, and from public databases. Skylign with the observed count method was used to analyze CDR3 amino acid composition at each position. TCRdb limited this immuneACCESS table to in-frame rearrangements with V and J called. A share of clones is missing; checked studies link under half to unresolved V genes, and the rest is unexplained. The D gene and trimming were derived from the DNA, and the V and J assignments and clone size from that table. This sample comprises 30,000 or so clones, 90% of them detected only once. Approximately 1.3% of the sample is taken by the ten largest.

The data derive from a study of multiple sclerosis patients with progressive multifocal leukoencephalopathy (dated by TCRdb to the late 2010s). Concerning the study at large: Peripheral T and B cells were examined in MS patients who developed PML (4 under natalizumab, 1 after alemtuzumab) and in treated patients who did not develop PML. From before therapy, through 6 and 12 months, up to PML onset, two natalizumab-treated patients who later developed PML were tracked longitudinally. The goal was to find JC virus-specific or public T-cell expansions that arose at the time of PML onset. Overall study outcomes, separate from this receptor: The analysis covered only peripheral blood, although cerebrospinal fluid or brain lymphocytes might be more informative for natalizumab-associated PML. Given the small, descriptive cohort, it remained unclear whether the study findings reflect JC virus infection or general immunocompromise. TRB clones above 0.5% frequency appeared only in PML patients, but expanded clones at PML onset were already present before and during natalizumab therapy. Most PML patients had lower normalized Shannon entropy, suggesting less diverse TRB repertoires, while values in the natalizumab-treated controls sat near 1. No common TRBV or TRBJ gene usage or preferential TRBV-TRBJ pairings were detected when PML developed.

This sequence originates from a human donor with multiple sclerosis. The sample was PBMCs, taken from a patient treated with natalizumab. The sequence is built from TRBV5-4 and TRBJ2-3; 7 middle bases align to TRBD1. The DNA sequence follows: TGTGCCAGCAGCTTGCGACAGGGTAAAGATACGCAGTATTTT. It is translated as CASSLRQGKDTQYF.